This is a list of T cell receptor beta chains from one sample in a study of blood T cell repertoires in COVID-19. The table came from immunoSEQ multiplex PCR; TCRdb's copy has only in-frame clones and leaves some out. The sample has about 130,000 clones, about 80% seen once. The sequenced sample consisted of PBMCs or T cells enriched from blood (not recorded which). These receptors were taken from a man over 45 who had recovered from COVID-19. Each CDR3 is given with its conserved first and last residue. The order of the fields is J gene, V gene, clone size, D gene, CDR3 protein, CDR3 DNA. A D gene is named only where the DNA matches it firmly. Not every row has a clone size; where given, it reads once, few, many or a size class.

J: TRBJ2-2
V: TRBV7-2
size: NA
D: TRBD2
CDR3: CASSLVAGIGTGELFF
DNA: TGTGCCAGCAGTCTCGTAGCGGGGATCGGCACCGGGGAGCTGTTTTTT

J: TRBJ1-5
V: TRBV6-2/TRBV6-3
size: few
D: NA
CDR3: CASSPPEPQHF
DNA: TGTGCCAGCAGTCCCCCTGAGCCCCAGCATTTT

J: TRBJ1-5
V: TRBV7-2
size: NA
D: TRBD1
CDR3: CASSSGQGAAQPQHF
DNA: TGTGCCAGCAGCTCGGGACAGGGGGCTGCACAGCCCCAGCATTTT

J: TRBJ1-6
V: TRBV11-1
size: NA
D: NA
CDR3: CASSLDPRANSPLHF
DNA: TGTGCCAGCAGCTTAGATCCGAGGGCTAATTCACCCCTCCACTTT

J: TRBJ2-1
V: TRBV5-1
size: NA
D: NA
CDR3: CASSPISYNEQFF
DNA: TGCGCCAGCAGCCCCATCTCCTACAATGAGCAGTTCTTC

J: TRBJ1-1
V: TRBV23-1
size: NA
D: NA
CDR3: CASSQHTVGGSDTEAFF
DNA: TGCGCCAGCAGTCAACACACAGTAGGCGGGTCGGACACTGAAGCTTTCTTT

J: TRBJ2-7
V: TRBV4-3
size: NA
D: NA
CDR3: CASSQDLSFSYEQYF
DNA: TGCGCCAGCAGCCAAGATTTATCCTTCTCCTACGAGCAGTACTTC

J: TRBJ1-3
V: TRBV13
size: NA
D: TRBD1
CDR3: CASSLSKAGGDRLIPDSGNTIYF
DNA: TGTGCCAGCAGCTTATCTAAGGCAGGGGGCGACCGACTCATTCCCGACTCTGGAAACACCATATATTTT

J: TRBJ1-1
V: TRBV10-3
size: NA
D: NA
CDR3: CAISEFFSAGPMNTEAFF
DNA: TGTGCCATCAGTGAATTCTTCTCGGCGGGGCCCATGAACACTGAAGCTTTCTTT

J: TRBJ1-5
V: TRBV19
size: NA
D: NA
CDR3: CASSYSLDQPQHF
DNA: TGTGCCAGTTCGTACAGCCTTGATCAGCCCCAGCATTTT

J: TRBJ2-5
V: TRBV7-2
size: NA
D: TRBD2
CDR3: CASSLGRAGGLQETQYF
DNA: TGTGCCAGCAGCTTAGGGAGGGCGGGGGGTCTCCAAGAGACCCAGTACTTC

J: TRBJ1-6
V: TRBV7-9
size: once
D: NA
CDR3: CASSSGGSGSPLHF
DNA: TGTGCCAGCAGCTCCGGCGGTTCCGGTTCACCCCTCCACTTT

J: TRBJ2-7
V: TRBV5-5
size: NA
D: NA
CDR3: CASSFSRYEQYF
DNA: TGTGCCAGCAGCTTTTCCCGGTACGAGCAGTACTTC

J: TRBJ2-6
V: TRBV27
size: NA
D: NA
CDR3: CASSSRGSGANVLTF
DNA: TGTGCCAGCAGTTCCCGGGGATCCGGGGCCAACGTCCTGACTTTC

J: TRBJ1-6
V: TRBV7-9
size: NA
D: TRBD1
CDR3: CASSFFGQGDSPLHF
DNA: TGTGCCAGCAGCTTCTTTGGACAGGGGGACTCACCCCTCCACTTT

J: TRBJ1-5
V: TRBV19
size: NA
D: NA
CDR3: CASSIIGGGSQPQHF
DNA: TGTGCCAGTAGTATAATTGGGGGGGGGAGTCAGCCCCAGCATTTT

J: TRBJ1-5
V: TRBV4-2
size: few
D: NA
CDR3: CASSQGRGGSSNQPQHF
DNA: TGTGCCAGCAGCCAAGGGCGCGGGGGCTCAAGCAATCAGCCCCAGCATTTT

J: TRBJ1-2
V: TRBV5-1
size: NA
D: NA
CDR3: CASSLASLSIYGYTF
DNA: TGCGCCAGCAGCTTGGCGAGCCTATCAATATATGGCTACACCTTC

J: TRBJ1-2
V: TRBV7-2
size: once
D: TRBD1
CDR3: CASSSRQGGGYTF
DNA: TGTGCCAGCAGCTCGCGACAGGGAGGAGGCTACACCTTC

J: TRBJ2-5
V: TRBV5-1
size: NA
D: TRBD1
CDR3: CASSLGRDRAETQYF
DNA: TGCGCCAGCAGCTTAGGGCGGGACAGGGCAGAGACCCAGTACTTC

J: TRBJ2-5
V: TRBV19
size: NA
D: TRBD1
CDR3: CASSRDRQETQYF
DNA: TGTGCCAGTAGTAGGGACAGACAAGAGACCCAGTACTTC

J: TRBJ2-3
V: TRBV10-1
size: once
D: NA
CDR3: CASSGGRNTDTQYF
DNA: TGCGCCAGCAGTGGGGGCAGGAACACAGATACGCAGTATTTT

J: TRBJ1-2
V: TRBV9
size: once
D: NA
CDR3: CASSNRVYGYTF
DNA: TGTGCCAGCAGCAACAGGGTTTATGGCTACACCTTC

J: TRBJ1-4
V: TRBV5-6
size: NA
D: NA
CDR3: CASSAGGLGVEKLFF
DNA: TGTGCCAGCAGCGCGGGGGGTTTAGGAGTTGAAAAACTGTTTTTT

J: TRBJ2-7
V: TRBV13
size: NA
D: NA
CDR3: CASSLRTPQGEQYF
DNA: TGTGCCAGCAGCCTCCGGACCCCTCAGGGCGAGCAGTACTTC

J: TRBJ2-5
V: TRBV7-2
size: NA
D: TRBD2
CDR3: CASSLGGGPQETQYF
DNA: TGTGCCAGCAGCTTAGGGGGGGGACCACAAGAGACCCAGTACTTC

J: TRBJ1-1
V: TRBV9
size: once
D: TRBD1
CDR3: CASSVSDRATEAFF
DNA: TGTGCCAGCAGCGTGTCGGACAGGGCCACTGAAGCTTTCTTT

J: TRBJ1-2
V: TRBV4-3
size: NA
D: TRBD1
CDR3: CASSQEGQGKNYGYTF
DNA: TGCGCCAGCAGCCAAGAGGGACAGGGAAAAAACTATGGCTACACCTTC

J: TRBJ1-6
V: TRBV4-1
size: NA
D: TRBD1
CDR3: CASSQDRVSPLHF
DNA: TGCGCCAGCAGCCAGGACAGGGTTTCACCCCTCCACTTT

J: TRBJ1-6
V: TRBV19
size: NA
D: NA
CDR3: CASSIAQVYNSPLHF
DNA: TGTGCCAGTAGTATAGCACAGGTCTATAATTCACCCCTCCACTTT

J: TRBJ2-5
V: TRBV9
size: NA
D: NA
CDR3: CASSALDSGQWTQYF
DNA: TGTGCCAGCAGCGCACTAGACTCTGGCCAATGGACCCAGTACTTC

J: TRBJ1-2
V: TRBV19
size: NA
D: TRBD1
CDR3: CASRLGQGAYYGYTF
DNA: TGTGCCAGTAGATTGGGACAGGGGGCCTACTATGGCTACACCTTC

J: TRBJ2-3
V: TRBV7-2
size: NA
D: TRBD1
CDR3: CASSITGTGPDTQYF
DNA: TGTGCCAGCAGCATAACCGGGACAGGGCCAGATACGCAGTATTTT

J: TRBJ1-5
V: TRBV5-3
size: NA
D: TRBD1
CDR3: CARSPTGGCLAQHF
DNA: TGTGCCAGAAGCCCTACAGGGGGTTGTCTTGCCCAGCATTTT

J: TRBJ2-2
V: TRBV4-3
size: NA
D: NA
CDR3: CASSQGVGRGVTGELFF
DNA: TGCGCCAGCAGCCAAGGGGTTGGGCGGGGAGTCACCGGGGAGCTGTTTTTT

J: TRBJ2-2
V: TRBV6-6
size: NA
D: NA
CDR3: CASMQGGRVTGELFF
DNA: TGTGCCAGCATGCAGGGAGGTCGTGTAACCGGGGAGCTGTTTTTT

J: TRBJ2-1
V: TRBV7-9
size: NA
D: TRBD2
CDR3: CASTPDPAGAFYNEQFF
DNA: TGTGCCAGCACCCCTGACCCAGCGGGGGCCTTCTACAATGAGCAGTTCTTC

J: TRBJ2-7
V: TRBV14
size: NA
D: TRBD2
CDR3: CASSRLVAGAYEQYF
DNA: TGTGCCAGCAGCCGCCTGGTAGCGGGGGCCTACGAGCAGTACTTC

J: TRBJ1-6
V: TRBV2
size: NA
D: TRBD1
CDR3: CASSPRTGERNSPLHF
DNA: TGTGCCAGCAGTCCCCGGACAGGGGAGAGGAATTCACCCCTCCACTTT

J: TRBJ1-1
V: TRBV19
size: NA
D: TRBD1
CDR3: CASSQGQGVKAFF
DNA: TGTGCCAGTAGTCAGGGACAGGGGGTGAAGGCTTTCTTT

J: TRBJ2-7
V: TRBV6-5
size: NA
D: TRBD1
CDR3: CASSPYRGSYEQYF
DNA: TGTGCCAGCAGTCCGTACAGGGGCTCCTACGAGCAGTACTTC

J: TRBJ2-4
V: TRBV7-3
size: NA
D: TRBD1
CDR3: CASSPGQGRDKNIQYF
DNA: TGTGCCAGCAGCCCAGGACAGGGTCGCGACAAAAACATTCAGTACTTC